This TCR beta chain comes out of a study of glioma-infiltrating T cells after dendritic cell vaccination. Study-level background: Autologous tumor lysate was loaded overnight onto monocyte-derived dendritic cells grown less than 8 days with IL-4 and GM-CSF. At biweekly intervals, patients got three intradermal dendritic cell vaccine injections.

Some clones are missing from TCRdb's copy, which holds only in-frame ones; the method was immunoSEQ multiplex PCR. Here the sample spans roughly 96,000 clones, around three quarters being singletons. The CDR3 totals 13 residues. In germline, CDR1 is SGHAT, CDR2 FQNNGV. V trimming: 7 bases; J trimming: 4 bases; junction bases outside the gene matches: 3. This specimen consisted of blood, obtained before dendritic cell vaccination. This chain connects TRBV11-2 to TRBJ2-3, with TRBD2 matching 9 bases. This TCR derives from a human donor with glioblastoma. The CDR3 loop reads CASTIAGADTQYF. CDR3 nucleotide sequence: TGTGCCAGCACCATAGCGGGAGCAGATACGCAGTATTTT.